The 24 T cell receptor beta chains presented below share a single source sample, sequenced in a study of shared clonotypes between healthy human individuals. Sequenced by immunoSEQ multiplex PCR; TCRdb stores in-frame clones only, minus some. The sample contains some 1,600,000 clones, 95% to 99% of which appear only once. The material sequenced was naive CD4+ T cells sorted from blood. The subset: CD45RA+ positively selected. These TCRs come from a man in his thirties or forties in good health.

This chain uses TRBV27 with TRBJ1-5, with 8 bases identical to TRBD1. Germline V lookup: CDR1 MNHEY, CDR2 SMNVEV (reference sequence). CDR3 length: 15 amino acids. Trimming took 4 bases from V and 2 from J; bases not matched to a gene: 4. Written as DNA, the CDR3 is TGTGCCAGCAGTTCTGCAGGGGGCGGCAATCAGCCCCAGCATTTT. This sequence encodes CASSSAGGGNQPQHF.

Notes on this clone: A junction boundary mismatches the germline segment, possibly from a read error. The V call is TRBV7-2, the J call TRBJ2-7; 7 bases align to TRBD1. The germline CDR1 and CDR2 sequences are SGHTA and FQGNSA. The CDR3 spans 13 residues. The CDR3 is CASSLVLGQPSHF. The CDR3 DNA reads as TGTGCCAGCAGCTTAGTACTGGGACAGCCGTCGCACTTC.

This chain joins TRBV4-3 and TRBJ1-1, with 9 bases lining up with TRBD1. This CDR3 contains 16 residues. Germline assignment: CDR1 LGHNA and CDR2 YSLEER. V lost 1 base and J lost 4; bases outside the gene matches: 7. Here the CDR3 reads CASSQAWTGASTEAFF. The DNA of the CDR3 is TGCGCCAGCAGCCAAGCCTGGACAGGGGCGTCCACTGAAGCTTTCTTT.

The chain employs TRBV7-8 and TRBJ1-4; D gene uncertain. Germline V gene lookup returns CDR1 SGHVS and CDR2 FQNEAQ. V was trimmed by 1 base and J by 0 bases, leaving 6 bases between them. The CDR3 is 15 residues long. The CDR3 sequence is CASSLGDSTNEKLFF. CDR3 nucleotides: TGTGCCAGCAGCTTAGGGGATTCAACTAATGAAAAACTGTTTTTT.

The chain carries TRBV29-1 and TRBJ1-1; D ambiguous. V was cut by 2 bases and J by 8 bases, with 9 bases left in between. The CDR3 extends over 11 amino acids. Germline V gene sequence: CDR1 SQVTM, CDR2 ANQGSEA. The CDR3 region has the DNA TGCAGCGTTGAACAGGTCCTAGAAGCTTTCTTT. As protein: CSVEQVLEAFF.

The chain combines TRBV27 with TRBJ2-1; TRBD2 matches 13 bases. V shed 6 bases and J 8 bases; nucleotides not matched to a gene: 1. Germline CDR1 and CDR2: MNHEY and SMNVEV (reference sequence). The CDR3 is 13 residues long. This CDR3 reads CASRGTSGDEQFF. DNA for the CDR3: TGTGCCAGCAGGGGGACTAGCGGGGATGAGCAGTTCTTC.

The CDR3: CASSLSGEPDTQYF. CDR3 nucleotides: TGTGCCAGCAGCTTGTCAGGGGAGCCAGATACGCAGTATTTT. This chain joins TRBV7-6 and TRBJ2-3; TRBD1 might be the D (6 bases). Trimming took off 3 bases at V and 4 bases at J, with 11 bases between the two ends. The CDR3 covers 14 residues. Germline lookup yields CDR1 SGHVS and CDR2 FNYEAQ.

The CDR3 DNA reads as TGTGCCAGCAGTCACGGACAGGGTGATCAGCCCCAGCATTTT. Encoded protein: CASSHGQGDQPQHF. The chain carries TRBV2 and TRBJ1-5; 8 positions agree with TRBD1. This CDR3 is built from 14 residues. CDR1 is SNHLY, CDR2 FYNNEI, per germline. Germline trimming cut 5 bases from V and 5 bases from J; bases unmatched to any gene: 5.

Points on this clone: Within the sample, other DNA sequences also encode this same CDR3. J is TRBJ1-2 and V is TRBV28; the D is unclear. Germline assignment: CDR1 MDHEN and CDR2 SYDVKM. The CDR3 sequence is 12 residues long. Deletions cut 3 bases from V and 2 bases from J, with 4 bases between. Here the CDR3 reads CASSLRNYGYTF. The CDR3, as DNA: TGTGCCAGCAGTTTGAGGAACTATGGCTACACCTTC.

This clone has only one observation. The chain is built from TRBV9 and TRBJ2-2; D unclear. The V and J ends lost 0 bases and 7 bases respectively, with 7 bases between them. Germline CDR1 SGDLS, CDR2 YYNGEE. This CDR3 contains 13 residues. This CDR3 reads CASSVGPDGELFF. The CDR3 nucleotides read TGTGCCAGCAGCGTAGGCCCGGACGGGGAGCTGTTTTTT.

V is TRBV7-9 and J is TRBJ2-6; D ambiguous. Germline CDR1 is SEHNR and CDR2 is FQNEAQ (reference sequence). The CDR3 is 16 residues long. Trimming pared 0 bases from V and 0 bases from J, leaving 6 bases between. CDR3 sequence (DNA): TGTGCCAGCAGCTTAGCGATAACCTCTGGGGCCAACGTCCTGACTTTC. Its translation is CASSLAITSGANVLTF.

The V call is TRBV27, the J call TRBJ1-1, with a tentative D call TRBD1 (5 bases). Trimming pared 2 bases from V and 2 bases from J, leaving 9 bases between. Germline values: CDR1 MNHEY, CDR2 SMNVEV (reference sequence). The CDR3 is made up of 14 amino acids. CDR3 protein: CASSLGRANTEAFF. The CDR3 DNA is TGTGCCAGCAGTTTAGGCAGGGCAAACACTGAAGCTTTCTTT.

The chain links TRBV6-5 to TRBJ1-2; 8 nucleotides match TRBD1. The germline V gene has CDR1 MNHEY and CDR2 SVGAGI. There are 14 residues in the CDR3. The ends lost 5 bases at V and 3 bases at J; junction bases unmatched: 5. CDR3 nucleotides: TGTGCCAGCAGTGCACAGGGGGTTTACTATGGCTACACCTTC. This codes for CASSAQGVYYGYTF.

The rearrangement uses TRBV28 and TRBJ2-7; possible D gene TRBD2, 7 bases. This CDR3 comprises 15 residues. Germline V lookup: CDR1 MDHEN, CDR2 SYDVKM. V lost 10 bases and J lost 2, with 21 bases in between. CDR3 loop: CATGGTSRDPYEQYF. Written as DNA, the CDR3 is TGTGCCACCGGGGGGACAAGTCGAGACCCCTACGAGCAGTACTTC.

The chain couples TRBV27 to TRBJ1-5, with unresolved D. This CDR3 spans 14 amino acids. Germline V CDR1 and CDR2: MNHEY, SMNVEV (reference sequence). V lost 6 bases and J lost 1, with 10 bases in between. CDR3 sequence (DNA): TGTGCCAGCAGGCTCCAACCCAGCAATCAGCCCCAGCATTTT. Translation gives CASRLQPSNQPQHF.

The chain recombines TRBV19 with TRBJ1-1; no definite D call. The CDR3 sequence is 13 residues long. V dropped 6 bases and J dropped 1 base, with 9 bases sitting between them. Germline V gene sequence: CDR1 LNHDA, CDR2 SQIVND (reference sequence). For the CDR3, the DNA is TGTGCCAGTAGATCAGAGTGGAACACTGAAGCTTTCTTT. This translates into CASRSEWNTEAFF. The full variable domain, rest sourced from reference TRBV19 and TRBJ1-1, is DGGITQSPKYLFRKEGQNVTLSCEQNLNHDAMYWYRQDPGQGLRLIYYSQIVNDFQKGDIAEGYSVSREKKESFPLTVTSAQKNPTAFYLCASRSEWNTEAFFGQGTRLTVV.

The rearrangement joins TRBV25-1 to TRBJ2-1; 11 positions agree with TRBD2. The CDR3 runs to 17 residues. V shed 2 bases and J 9 bases; nucleotides not matched to a gene: 12. Germline loops: CDR1 MGHDK, CDR2 SYGVNS. The CDR3 protein is CASSEQVGLAGGLEQFF. CDR3 DNA: TGTGCCAGCAGTGAACAGGTGGGGCTAGCGGGAGGTCTTGAGCAGTTCTTC.

This clone was seen a single time. J is TRBJ1-1 and V is TRBV19; 10 nucleotides align to TRBD1. There are 15 residues in the CDR3. V trimming: 6 bases; J trimming: 1 base; junction bases outside the gene matches: 5. The germline V gene has CDR1 LNHDA and CDR2 SQIVND (reference sequence). CDR3 sequence reads: CASSRDRGGNTEAFF. The CDR3, as DNA: TGTGCCAGTAGCAGGGACAGGGGAGGGAACACTGAAGCTTTCTTT.

The chain uses TRBV25-1 and TRBJ1-2, with 7 nucleotides matching TRBD1. The V gene's germline CDR1 is MGHDK and CDR2 SYGVNS. The V and J ends lost 2 bases and 11 bases, in that order; junction bases with no gene match: 11. This CDR3 region has 14 residues. In DNA form, the CDR3 reads TGTGCCAGCAGTGAAAAACAGTCAGGGGGTTTGTACACCTTC. This translates into CASSEKQSGGLYTF.

This rearrangement joins TRBV28 to TRBJ2-7, with 12 bases aligning to TRBD2. V shed 6 bases and J 6 bases; nucleotides not matched to a gene: 6. In germline, CDR1 is MDHEN, CDR2 SYDVKM. This CDR3 has 14 amino acids. The CDR3 region is CASSRLAGVSEQYF. CDR3 nucleotide sequence: TGTGCCAGCAGCCGACTAGCGGGAGTCTCCGAGCAGTACTTC.

Points on this clone: Other DNA sequences from this sample encode an identical CDR3 as well. This CDR3 is CASSLKRQETQYF. The CDR3 coding sequence is TGCGCCAGCAGCTTAAAACGGCAAGAGACCCAGTACTTC. The chain recombines TRBV5-1 with TRBJ2-5; D unclear. Germline V gene lookup returns CDR1 SGHRS and CDR2 YFSETQ. Trimming cost V 2 bases and J 2 bases, with 7 bases left between them. There are 13 residues in the CDR3.

The CDR3 sequence: CASSKTTALAQYF. The CDR3 bases are TGTGCCAGCAGCAAAACGACCGCCCTGGCCCAGTACTTC. V and J are TRBV2 and TRBJ2-5, with D uncertain. The germline V and J ends were trimmed by 6 bases and 9 bases, with 17 bases remaining between them. Germline V gene lookup returns CDR1 SNHLY and CDR2 FYNNEI. The CDR3 covers 13 residues.

The chain carries TRBV5-4 and TRBJ1-1; TRBD1 matches 7 bases. CDR3 length: 16 residues. V shed 0 bases and J 4 bases; nucleotides not matched to a gene: 9. Germline V CDR1 and CDR2: SGHNT, YYREEE (reference sequence). CDR3 coding DNA: TGTGCCAGCAGCTTGGAAGCCAGGGGGTGGGCCACTGAAGCTTTCTTT. Protein sequence: CASSLEARGWATEAFF.

This clone was observed once. Written as DNA, the CDR3 is TGTGCCAGCAGAGAGGGGGCCCCCTACGAGCAGTACTTC. Amino acid sequence: CASREGAPYEQYF. The chain is built from TRBV2 and TRBJ2-7, with TRBD1 matching 7 bases. The CDR3 length is 13 residues. The germline V gene encodes CDR1 SNHLY and CDR2 FYNNEI. Germline trimming cut 6 bases from V and 2 bases from J; bases unmatched to any gene: 4.